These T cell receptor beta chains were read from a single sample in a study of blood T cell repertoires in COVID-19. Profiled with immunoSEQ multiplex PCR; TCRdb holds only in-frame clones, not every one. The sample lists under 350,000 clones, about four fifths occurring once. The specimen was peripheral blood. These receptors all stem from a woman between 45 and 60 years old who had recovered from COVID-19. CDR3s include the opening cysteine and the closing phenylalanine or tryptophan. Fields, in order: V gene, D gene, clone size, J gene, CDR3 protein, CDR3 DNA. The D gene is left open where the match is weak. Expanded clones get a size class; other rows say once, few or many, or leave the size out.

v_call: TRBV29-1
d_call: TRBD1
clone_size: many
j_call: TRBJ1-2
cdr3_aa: CSAEDRALYGYTF
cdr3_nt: TGCAGCGCCGAGGACAGGGCTCTCTATGGCTACACCTTC

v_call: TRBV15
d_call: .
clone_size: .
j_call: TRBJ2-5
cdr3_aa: CATAVLIGGVRETQYF
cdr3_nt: TGTGCCACCGCGGTTCTCATCGGCGGGGTGAGGGAGACCCAGTACTTC

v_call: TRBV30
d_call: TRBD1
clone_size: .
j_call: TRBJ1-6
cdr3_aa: CAWMAGGGLDLNSPLHF
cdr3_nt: TGTGCCTGGATGGCAGGGGGCGGTTTAGACCTTAATTCACCCCTCCACTTT

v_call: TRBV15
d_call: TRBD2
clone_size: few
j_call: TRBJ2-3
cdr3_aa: CATSIGTSRNTDTQYF
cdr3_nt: TGTGCCACCAGCATTGGGACTAGCAGGAACACAGATACGCAGTATTTT

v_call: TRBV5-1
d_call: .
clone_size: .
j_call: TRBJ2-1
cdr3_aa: CASSSINLPAGQFF
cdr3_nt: TGCGCCAGCAGCTCTATCAATCTACCCGCCGGGCAGTTCTTC

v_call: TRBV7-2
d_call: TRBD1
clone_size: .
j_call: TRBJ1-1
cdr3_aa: CASSFGTEPRGLFF
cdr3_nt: TGTGCCAGCAGCTTTGGGACAGAACCCCGAGGTCTTTTCTTT

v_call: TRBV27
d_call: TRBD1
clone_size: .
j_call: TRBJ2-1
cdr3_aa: CASSDRTGGNEQFF
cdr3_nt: TGTGCCAGCAGTGACCGGACAGGGGGCAATGAGCAGTTCTTC

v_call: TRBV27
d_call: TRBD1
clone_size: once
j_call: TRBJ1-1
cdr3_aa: CASSVTGIGVTEAFF
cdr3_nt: TGTGCCAGCAGTGTGACAGGGATTGGGGTCACTGAAGCTTTCTTT

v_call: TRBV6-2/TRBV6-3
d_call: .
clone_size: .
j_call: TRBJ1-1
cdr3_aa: CASSNGGLNTEAFF
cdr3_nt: TGTGCCAGCAGTAACGGGGGGCTGAACACTGAAGCTTTCTTT

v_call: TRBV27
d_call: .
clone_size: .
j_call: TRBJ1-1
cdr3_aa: CASSSSRTAPLNTEAFF
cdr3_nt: TGTGCCAGCAGTTCCTCTAGGACAGCTCCTCTGAACACTGAAGCTTTCTTT

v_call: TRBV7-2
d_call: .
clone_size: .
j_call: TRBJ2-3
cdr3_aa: CASSLAGNANTDTQYF
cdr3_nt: TGTGCCAGCAGCTTAGCCGGGAACGCGAACACAGATACGCAGTATTTT

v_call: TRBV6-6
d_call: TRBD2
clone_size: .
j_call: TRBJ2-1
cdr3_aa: CASHGPWGLVGNEQFF
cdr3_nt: TGTGCCAGCCATGGCCCATGGGGACTAGTGGGCAATGAGCAGTTCTTC

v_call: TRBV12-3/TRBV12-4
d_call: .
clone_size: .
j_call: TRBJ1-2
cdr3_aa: CASRGAQGYGYTF
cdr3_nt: TGTGCCAGCAGGGGGGCACAGGGCTATGGCTACACCTTC

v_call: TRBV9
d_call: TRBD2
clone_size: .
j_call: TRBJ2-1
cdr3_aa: CASSVRDWGGEQFF
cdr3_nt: TGTGCCAGCAGCGTACGGGACTGGGGGGGTGAGCAGTTCTTC

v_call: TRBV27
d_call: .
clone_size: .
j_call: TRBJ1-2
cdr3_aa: CASSLSRDNGYTF
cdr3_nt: TGTGCCAGCAGTTTATCCAGGGATAATGGCTACACCTTC

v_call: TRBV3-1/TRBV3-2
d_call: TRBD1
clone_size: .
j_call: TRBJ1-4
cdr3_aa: CASSQWTGRPTNEKLFF
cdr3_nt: TGTGCCAGCAGCCAATGGACAGGGAGGCCAACTAATGAAAAACTGTTTTTT

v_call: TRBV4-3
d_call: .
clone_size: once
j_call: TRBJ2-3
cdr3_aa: CASSGGLTDTQYF
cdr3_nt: TGCGCCAGCAGCGGGGGCCTCACAGATACGCAGTATTTT

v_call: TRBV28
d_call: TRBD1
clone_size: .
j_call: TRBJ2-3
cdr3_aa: CASSLWGDRGTDTQYF
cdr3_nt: TGTGCCAGCAGTTTATGGGGGGACAGGGGCACAGATACGCAGTATTTT

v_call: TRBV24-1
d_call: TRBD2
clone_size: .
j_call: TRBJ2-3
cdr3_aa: CATSHRGTSGRAGTDTQYF
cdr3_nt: TGTGCCACCAGTCACCGAGGGACTAGCGGGAGGGCAGGGACAGATACGCAGTATTTT

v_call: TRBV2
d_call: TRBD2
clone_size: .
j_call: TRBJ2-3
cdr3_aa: CASSLLAGGTDTQYF
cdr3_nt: TGTGCCAGCAGTCTCCTAGCGGGGGGCACAGATACGCAGTATTTT

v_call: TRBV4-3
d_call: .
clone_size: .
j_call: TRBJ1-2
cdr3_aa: CASSQDLSGFGYGYTF
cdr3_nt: TGCGCCAGCAGCCAAGATTTATCAGGGTTCGGGTATGGCTACACCTTC

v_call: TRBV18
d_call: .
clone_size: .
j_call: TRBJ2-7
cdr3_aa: CASSPPSRGAIDEQYF
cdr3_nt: TGTGCCAGCTCACCACCCTCCCGGGGGGCGATAGACGAGCAGTACTTC

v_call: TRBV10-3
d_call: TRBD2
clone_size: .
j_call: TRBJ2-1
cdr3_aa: CAISIGTSSNEQFF
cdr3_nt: TGTGCCATCAGTATCGGGACTAGCAGCAATGAGCAGTTCTTC

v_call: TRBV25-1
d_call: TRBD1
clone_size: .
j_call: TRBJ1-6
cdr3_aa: CASSSTGGGDSPLHF
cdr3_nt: TGTGCCAGCAGTAGTACAGGGGGAGGTGATTCACCCCTCCACTTT

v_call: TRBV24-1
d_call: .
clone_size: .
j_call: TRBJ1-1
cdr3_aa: CATSDLGGSAFF
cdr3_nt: TGTGCCACCAGTGACCTTGGAGGCTCCGCTTTCTTT

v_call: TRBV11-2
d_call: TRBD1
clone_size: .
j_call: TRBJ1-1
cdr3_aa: CASSLSPTGGNTEAFF
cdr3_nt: TGTGCCAGCAGCTTATCCCCGACAGGGGGGAACACTGAAGCTTTCTTT

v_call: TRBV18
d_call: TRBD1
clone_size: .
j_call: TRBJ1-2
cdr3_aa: CASSTLAQGGSYGYTF
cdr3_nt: TGTGCCAGCTCGACCCTCGCACAGGGGGGCTCCTATGGCTACACCTTC

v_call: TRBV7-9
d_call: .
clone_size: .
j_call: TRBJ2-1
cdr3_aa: CASSQGADEQFF
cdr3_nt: TGTGCCAGCAGCCAGGGCGCGGATGAGCAGTTCTTC

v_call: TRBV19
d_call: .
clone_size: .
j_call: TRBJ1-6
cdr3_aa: CASRSGRGNSPLHF
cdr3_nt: TGTGCCAGTAGAAGTGGCAGGGGTAATTCACCCCTCCACTTT

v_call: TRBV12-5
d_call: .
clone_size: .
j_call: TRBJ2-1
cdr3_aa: CASALQGWDEQFF
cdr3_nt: TGTGCTAGTGCCTTGCAGGGATGGGATGAGCAGTTCTTC

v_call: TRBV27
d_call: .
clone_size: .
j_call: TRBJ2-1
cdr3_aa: CASSLGRSWYNEQFF
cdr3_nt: TGTGCCAGCAGTTTGGGGCGGTCTTGGTACAATGAGCAGTTCTTC

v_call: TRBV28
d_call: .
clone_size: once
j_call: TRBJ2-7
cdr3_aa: CASSTTTLTYEQYF
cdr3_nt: TGTGCCAGCAGTACGACTACACTAACTTACGAGCAGTACTTC

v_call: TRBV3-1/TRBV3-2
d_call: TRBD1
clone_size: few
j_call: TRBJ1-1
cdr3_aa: CASSQDPRRVAKGADTEAFF
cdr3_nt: TGTGCCAGCAGCCAAGACCCCCGACGGGTCGCAAAGGGGGCGGACACTGAAGCTTTCTTT

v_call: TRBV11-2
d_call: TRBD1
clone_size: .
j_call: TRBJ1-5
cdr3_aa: CTSSLRDSAQPQHF
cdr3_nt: TGTACCAGCAGCTTGAGGGACAGCGCTCAGCCCCAGCATTTT

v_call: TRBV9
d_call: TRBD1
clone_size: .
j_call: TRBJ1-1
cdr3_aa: CASSAQGAGTEAFF
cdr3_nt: TGTGCCAGCAGCGCACAGGGGGCCGGCACTGAAGCTTTCTTT

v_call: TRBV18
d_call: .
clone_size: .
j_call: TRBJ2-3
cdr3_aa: CASSPDSSTDTQYF
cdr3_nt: TGTGCCAGCTCCCCGGACAGCAGCACAGATACGCAGTATTTT

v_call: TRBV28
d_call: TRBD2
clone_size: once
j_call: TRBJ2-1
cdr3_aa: CASRLGLAGNEQFF
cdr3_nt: TGTGCCAGCAGACTCGGACTAGCCGGGAATGAGCAGTTCTTC

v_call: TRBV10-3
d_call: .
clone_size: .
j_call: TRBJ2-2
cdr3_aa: CAIRGPVGELFF
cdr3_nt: TGTGCCATCAGGGGGCCAGTCGGGGAGCTGTTTTTT

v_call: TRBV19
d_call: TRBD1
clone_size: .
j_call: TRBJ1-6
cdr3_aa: CASSSRDSRHLNSPLHF
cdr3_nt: TGTGCCAGTAGTTCCCGGGACAGCCGGCATTTAAATTCACCCCTCCACTTT

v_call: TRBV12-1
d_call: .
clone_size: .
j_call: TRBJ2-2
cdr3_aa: CASSRTGELFF
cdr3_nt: TGTGCCAGCAGCCGCACCGGGGAGCTGTTTTTT

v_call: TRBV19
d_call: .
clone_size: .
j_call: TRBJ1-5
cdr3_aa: CASSMGRGRHQPQHF
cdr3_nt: TGTGCCAGTAGTATGGGCCGGGGTCGGCATCAGCCCCAGCATTTT

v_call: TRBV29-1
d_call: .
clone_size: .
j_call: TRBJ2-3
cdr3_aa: CSVRPIKQESSTDTQYF
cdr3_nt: TGCAGCGTTCGTCCCATTAAACAAGAATCTAGCACAGATACGCAGTATTTT

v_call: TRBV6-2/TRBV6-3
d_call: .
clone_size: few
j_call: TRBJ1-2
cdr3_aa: CASSYPRQAVYGYTF
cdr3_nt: TGTGCCAGCAGTTACCCCAGACAGGCTGTCTATGGCTACACCTTC

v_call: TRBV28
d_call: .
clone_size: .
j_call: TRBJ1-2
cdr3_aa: CASRQQVPYGYTF
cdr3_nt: TGTGCCAGCAGGCAACAGGTTCCTTATGGCTACACCTTC

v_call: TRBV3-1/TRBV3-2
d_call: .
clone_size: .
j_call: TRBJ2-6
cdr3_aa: CASTSWGAGANVLTF
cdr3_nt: TGTGCCAGCACCTCATGGGGCGCTGGGGCCAACGTCCTGACTTTC